Following are 26 T cell receptor beta chains from one sample sequenced in a study of cytomegalovirus exposure and HLA in healthy donors. Both 60 Vbeta primers and 13 Jbeta primers went into the PCR. This table comes from immunoSEQ multiplex PCR, and its TCRdb copy is limited to in-frame clones, with some not included. Among 100,000 to 150,000 clones listed, roughly 66% were seen once. The sequenced sample was PBMCs. These receptor sequences come from a man between 60 and 75 years old in good health and CMV-seropositive.

This clone turned up a few times. The gene calls are TRBV5-1 and TRBJ1-2; the D gene is possibly TRBD1 (5 bases). This CDR3 has 16 amino acids. CDR1 SGHRS and CDR2 YFSETQ come from the germline V gene. The ends were cut back, 0 bases at V and 5 bases at J, with 17 bases in the middle. The CDR3 DNA sequence: TGCGCCAGCAGCTTGGAGGTTGGCAGGGCGGGGTATGGCTACACCTTC. Its protein product is CASSLEVGRAGYGYTF.

About this clone itself: At one end, the junction sequence differs from germline, possibly due to a read error. The chain joins TRBV5-5 to TRBJ2-7; 8 positions agree with TRBD1. CDR1 is SGHKS, CDR2 YYEKEE, per germline (reference sequence). The CDR3 is made up of 12 amino acids. DNA for the CDR3: TGTGCCAGCAGTTTGGACAGGGACGAGCAGTACTTC. Translated: CASSLDRDEQYF.

This clone was detected only once. The chain couples TRBV5-1 to TRBJ1-4, with D hard to call. The V end lost 4 bases, the J end lost 10 bases, and 17 bases lay between the germline ends. Germline CDR1 is SGHRS and CDR2 is YFSETQ. The length of the CDR3 is 14 residues. The CDR3 protein is CASSDHTRSGKLFF. DNA for the CDR3: TGCGCCAGCAGCGACCACACACGGAGTGGAAAACTGTTTTTT. Variable domain in full (rest from reference TRBV5-1 and TRBJ1-4): KAGVTQTPRYLIKTRGQQVTLSCSPISGHRSVSWYQQTPGQGLQFLFEYFSETQRNKGNFPGRFSGRQFSNSRSEMNVSTLELGDSALYLCASSDHTRSGKLFFGSGTQLSVL.

This clone was observed a few times. The genes are TRBV20-1 and TRBJ1-6; D possibly corresponds to TRBD1 (5 bases). Germline loops: CDR1 DFQATT, CDR2 SNEGSKA (reference sequence). This CDR3 comprises 11 residues. Between the trimmed V and J ends, which lost 3 bases and 10 bases, there was a span of 7 bases. DNA of the CDR3: TGCAGTGCTAGTGGGGGGTCACCCCTCCACTTT. Amino acids: CSASGGSPLHF.

This chain uses TRBV5-6 with TRBJ2-3, with unresolved D. CDR3 length equals 11 residues. Trimming took off 8 bases at V and 8 bases at J, with 12 bases between the two ends. CDR1 and CDR2 (germline): SGHDT, YYEEEE. The CDR3 nucleotides read TGTGCCAGTCTGTGGTCAGGTACGCAGTATTTT. Encoded protein: CASLWSGTQYF.

The V gene is TRBV23-1, the J gene TRBJ2-5, with TRBD1 identical over 7 bases. TRBV23-1 is treated as an ORF (open reading frame) with a function not yet certain. There are 14 residues in the CDR3. V was pared by 7 bases and J by 4 bases, with 9 bases of the junction left unmatched. DNA for the CDR3: TGCGCCAGCATTAAGGGGACAGAGGGAGAGACCCAGTACTTC. Translation gives CASIKGTEGETQYF.

The chain combines TRBV29-1 with TRBJ2-7, with a weak D call TRBD1 (6 bases). CDR1 and CDR2 (germline): SQVTM, ANQGSEA. V lost 4 bases and J lost 4, with 14 bases in between. The CDR3 length is 13 residues. The CDR3 nucleotides read TGCAGCGTTGTTGGTGGGGGCCTTTACGAGCAGTACTTC. Amino acids: CSVVGGGLYEQYF.

The chain recombines TRBV4-1 with TRBJ2-7; 10 bases fit TRBD1. The V gene end was trimmed by 1 base and the J gene end by 2 bases; junction bases not matched to a gene: 14. This CDR3 is built from 19 residues. The germline CDR1 and CDR2 sequences are MGHRA and YSYEKL. The CDR3, as DNA: TGCGCCAGCAGCCAAGCGCGACAGGGGGCGATGTTCCCCCCCTACGAGCAGTACTTC. Amino acids: CASSQARQGAMFPPYEQYF.

This clone was seen a few times. The chain combines TRBV5-1 with TRBJ2-7; possible D gene TRBD1, 6 bases. V was trimmed by 4 bases and J by 7 bases, leaving 18 bases between them. The germline V gene has CDR1 SGHRS and CDR2 YFSETQ. This CDR3 contains 14 residues. Here the CDR3 DNA reads TGCGCCAGCAGCCGGGCGGCAGGGGATGGAGAGCAGTACTTC. It yields the protein CASSRAAGDGEQYF. Variable domain in full (rest from reference TRBV5-1 and TRBJ2-7): KAGVTQTPRYLIKTRGQQVTLSCSPISGHRSVSWYQQTPGQGLQFLFEYFSETQRNKGNFPGRFSGRQFSNSRSEMNVSTLELGDSALYLCASSRAAGDGEQYFGPGTRLTVT.

The chain joins TRBV7-8 to TRBJ2-7; D is ambiguous. Per the germline V gene, CDR1 is SGHVS and CDR2 is FQNEAQ. The CDR3 extends over 17 amino acids. V was shortened by 0 bases and J by 3 bases, with 18 bases between the two germline ends. The CDR3 DNA reads TGTGCCAGCAGCTTAGCTCACCTACAGTCGGCGCACTACGAGCAGTACTTC. Residues: CASSLAHLQSAHYEQYF.

The V and J genes are TRBV7-2 and TRBJ2-7, with a weak D call TRBD1 (5 bases). The CDR3 length is 12 residues. V gave up 5 bases and J gave up 5 bases, with 10 bases separating them. From germline, CDR1 is SGHTA and CDR2 FQGNSA. In DNA form, the CDR3 reads TGTGCCAGCAGCCGCCAGGGCAACGAGCAGTACTTC. Encoded protein: CASSRQGNEQYF.

This chain joins TRBV6-6 and TRBJ2-3, with TRBD2 matching 12 bases. With 4 bases clipped from V and 6 bases from J, the junction kept 5 bases outside the gene matches. CDR1 MNHNY and CDR2 SVGAGI come from the germline V gene (reference sequence). There are 15 residues in the CDR3. DNA of the CDR3: TGTGCCAGCAGTTCCACTAGCGGGGGGATGGATACGCAGTATTTT. This gives the protein CASSSTSGGMDTQYF.

The gene calls are TRBV7-2 and TRBJ2-7, with a tentative D call TRBD1 (6 bases). Germline V CDR1 and CDR2: SGHTA, FQGNSA. The CDR3 is 14 residues long. V shed 3 bases and J shed 2 bases, with 11 bases lying between them. CDR3: CASSFRDIAYEQYF. CDR3 coding DNA: TGTGCCAGCAGCTTCCGGGACATAGCCTACGAGCAGTACTTC. The full variable domain, its missing parts supplied by reference TRBV7-2 and TRBJ2-7, is GAGVSQSPSNKVTEKGKDVELRCDPISGHTALYWYRQSLGQGLEFLIYFQGNSAPDKSGLPSDRFSAERTGGSVSTLTIQRTQQEDSAVYLCASSFRDIAYEQYFGPGTRLTVT.

CDR3 in amino acids: CASSSSQGSKNIQYF. The CDR3 bases are TGCGCCAGCAGCTCCTCACAGGGGTCCAAAAACATTCAGTACTTC. This chain connects TRBV5-1 to TRBJ2-4; TRBD1 aligns across 7 bases. Trimming took 3 bases from V and 2 from J; bases not matched to a gene: 5. The CDR3 is 15 amino acids. Germline values: CDR1 SGHRS, CDR2 YFSETQ. Looking up the rest from reference TRBV5-1 and TRBJ2-4 gives the full variable domain: KAGVTQTPRYLIKTRGQQVTLSCSPISGHRSVSWYQQTPGQGLQFLFEYFSETQRNKGNFPGRFSGRQFSNSRSEMNVSTLELGDSALYLCASSSSQGSKNIQYFGAGTRLSVL.

CDR3 sequence reads: CASSPGGTAFNQPQHF. The CDR3 nucleotides read TGCGCCAGCAGCCCAGGAGGGACAGCATTCAATCAGCCCCAGCATTTT. This chain connects TRBV5-1 to TRBJ1-5; 7 nucleotides match TRBD1. The V segment lost 4 bases and the J segment 3 bases; nucleotides outside the gene matches: 10. The V gene's germline CDR1 is SGHRS and CDR2 YFSETQ. This CDR3 contains 16 residues.

In the case of this clone: At one boundary the junction diverges from the germline segment, which might be a read error. V usage is TRBV28 and J usage is TRBJ1-4, with unresolved D. CDR3 length: 15 amino acids. Germline V gene sequence: CDR1 MDHEN, CDR2 SYDVKM. CDR3 region: CASSFYVQINEKLCF. CDR3 coding DNA: TGTGCCAGCAGTTTTTACGTACAGATTAATGAAAAACTGTGTTTT.

The CDR3 spells CASSSGTGDYEQYF. The CDR3 DNA reads as TGTGCCAGCAGCAGCGGGACAGGGGATTACGAGCAGTACTTC. The chain carries TRBV2 and TRBJ2-7; 10 bases are a match to TRBD1. V trimming: 6 bases; J trimming: 4 bases; junction bases outside the gene matches: 6. This CDR3 has 14 residues. The germline V gene has CDR1 SNHLY and CDR2 FYNNEI.

The chain has TRBV5-1 and TRBJ1-2; 8 nucleotides agree with TRBD1. The J segment lost 4 bases and the V segment lost 0 bases, leaving 5 bases of the junction unmatched. The V gene's germline CDR1 is SGHRS and CDR2 YFSETQ. The CDR3 sequence is 15 residues long. CDR3 nucleotide sequence: TGCGCCAGCAGCTTGGAAGGACAGGGTGGCTATGGCTACACCTTC. This gives the protein CASSLEGQGGYGYTF.

The gene calls are TRBV10-3 and TRBJ2-7; 9 bases are shared with TRBD1. CDR1 and CDR2 (germline): ENHRY, SYGVKD. With 10 bases clipped from V and 6 bases from J, the junction kept 4 bases outside the gene matches. This CDR3 contains 11 residues. Here the CDR3 DNA reads TGTGCCACCACAGGGGGCAGCGAGCAGTACTTC. It encodes CATTGGSEQYF.

The CDR3 coding sequence is TGTGCCAGCAGCCCCGGGACTAGCGGGCCGATGGTGACGCAGTATTTT. It encodes CASSPGTSGPMVTQYF. The chain recombines TRBV5-4 with TRBJ2-3, with 12 bases fitting TRBD2. V shed 4 bases and J 9 bases; nucleotides not matched to a gene: 12. This CDR3 has 16 residues. Germline lookup yields CDR1 SGHNT and CDR2 YYREEE (reference sequence).

The chain uses TRBV28 and TRBJ1-1; tentative D call: TRBD1 (5 bases). The CDR3 totals 11 residues. CDR1 is MDHEN and CDR2 is SYDVKM in the germline V gene. The V gene lost 4 bases and the J gene lost 11 bases, with 11 bases spanning the gap. In DNA, the CDR3 is TGTGCCAGCAGTTCTTGGGGGAGGGCTTTCTTT. Its translation: CASSSWGRAFF. The complete variable domain, with remaining parts taken from reference TRBV28 and TRBJ1-1, reads DVKVTQSSRYLVKRTGEKVFLECVQDMDHENMFWYRQDPGLGLRLIYFSYDVKMKEKGDIPEGYSVSREKKERFSLILESASTNQTSMYLCASSSWGRAFFGQGTRLTVV.

This chain connects TRBV19 to TRBJ2-7, with TRBD2 identical over 12 bases. Trimming at V came to 2 bases and at J to 4 bases, leaving 3 bases not matched to a gene. This CDR3 is 15 amino acids long. CDR1 and CDR2 (germline): LNHDA, SQIVND (reference sequence). CDR3 sequence: CASSILGTSGYEQYF. The CDR3 DNA sequence: TGTGCCAGTAGTATATTAGGGACTAGCGGGTACGAGCAGTACTTC.

V gene TRBV30 combines with J gene TRBJ1-1; D unresolved. The CDR3 contains 16 residues. V lost 2 bases and J lost 7, with 23 bases in between. Germline V CDR1 and CDR2: GTSNPN, SVGIG (reference sequence). The CDR3 DNA reads TGTGCCTGGAGTTCAATGCTGACTGGGAGAGGTATTGAAGCTTTCTTT. Protein sequence: CAWSSMLTGRGIEAFF.

J is TRBJ2-7 and V is TRBV28; the D gene is possibly TRBD1 (6 bases). Germline V lookup: CDR1 MDHEN, CDR2 SYDVKM. There are 21 residues in the CDR3. V lost 5 bases and J 2 bases, leaving 34 bases between the germline ends. CDR3 sequence (DNA): TGTGCCAGCAGTCTAGGGGGACGCGTGAACTGGCGGACTCAGTCGGCCTACGAGCAGTACTTC. Translated, it gives CASSLGGRVNWRTQSAYEQYF.

This chain uses TRBV19 with TRBJ1-5, with TRBD1 matching 9 bases. The CDR3 consists of 14 residues. Germline V CDR1 and CDR2: LNHDA, SQIVND (reference sequence). V shed 4 bases and J 6 bases; nucleotides not matched to a gene: 4. The CDR3 sequence: CASSSGTGPQPQHF. DNA of the CDR3: TGTGCCAGTAGTAGTGGGACAGGGCCTCAGCCCCAGCATTTT.

This clone was found once. This chain uses TRBV6-1 with TRBJ2-5; 8 positions agree with TRBD2. Germline trimming cut 6 bases from V and 4 bases from J; bases unmatched to any gene: 4. The CDR3 consists of 13 residues. CDR1 and CDR2 from the germline V gene are MNHNS and SASEGT. The CDR3 bases are TGTGCCAGCAGCGCCGCGGGGGGAGAGACCCAGTACTTC. It translates to CASSAAGGETQYF.